A single T cell receptor (beta chain) is shown here with its context. Its cognate antigen is unknown. The data derive from a study of cytomegalovirus exposure and HLA in healthy donors. It was with 60 Vbeta and 13 Jbeta primers that the PCR ran. Authors' analysis steps: Later work found 80 million or so unique TCR beta chains, with 9.5 million to 14 million shared. The protocol was immunoSEQ multiplex PCR, while the TCRdb copy is restricted to in-frame clones and leaves out a portion. V, J and clone size are taken as reported in that table, and D and trimming were inferred from the DNA itself. The sample shows 150,000 to 180,000 clones, about 80% of them seen only once. These donors, healthy bone marrow donors, were studied. Trimming pared 3 bases from V and 3 bases from J, leaving 8 bases between. CDR1 is SGHTA, CDR2 FQGNSA, per germline. The CDR3 contains 14 residues. Study-level findings and limits: Among TCR beta chains, those listed as cytomegalovirus-associated numbered around 180.

The sequence was collected from a woman between 40 and 50 years old in good health and CMV-seronegative. The chain is built from TRBV7-2 and TRBJ1-4, with a weak D call TRBD1 (5 bases). Sequenced material: PBMCs. The CDR3 is CASSFRASNEKLFF. The CDR3 region has the DNA TGTGCCAGCAGCTTCAGGGCTTCTAATGAAAAACTGTTTTTT.